A single sample is the source of the 7 T cell receptor beta chains below, sequenced in a study of shared clonotypes between healthy human individuals (dated by TCRdb to 2018 to 2021). Receptor libraries were prepared by the immunoSEQ multiplex PCR assay. Sourced from immuneACCESS, this table was stored by TCRdb with only in-frame sequences that have V and J called. A share of the clones is absent; for the studies checked, an unresolved V gene accounts for under half, and the remainder has no known explanation. The sample profile shows about 1.1 million clones; about 84% of them were found once. The top ten constitute 0.55% to 0.7% of the sample. The source material was memory CD4+ T cells from PBMCs. The meaning of the sample's cell subset or site label: CD45RA-negative fraction. The receptors here all came from a man between 18 and 29 years old in good health. Some clones in this sample may be carry-over from other donors' samples.

The chain combines TRBV7-2 with TRBJ2-7; 7 nucleotides match TRBD2. CDR1 is SGHTA and CDR2 is FQGNSA in the germline V gene. Trimming took 0 bases from V and 3 from J; bases not matched to a gene: 5. The CDR3 runs to 15 residues. The CDR3 DNA follows: TGTGCCAGCAGCTTAGCGGGCGGGAGTTTCTACGAGCAGTACTTC. It encodes CASSLAGGSFYEQYF.

A note on this clone: A junction boundary mismatches the germline segment, possibly from a read error. The rearrangement joins TRBV4-1 to TRBJ1-1; 9 positions agree with TRBD1. The CDR3 has 16 amino acids. Germline V gives CDR1 MGHRA, CDR2 YSYEKL. CDR3 in DNA: TGCGCCAGCAGCCGGAGGGGGGACAGGGAGGACACTGAGGCTTTCTTT. Its protein is CASSRRGDREDTEAFF.

The chain recombines TRBV27 with TRBJ2-5, with unresolved D. The J call could be wrong; TRBJ2-7 is a better fit for the DNA end. From germline, CDR1 is MNHEY and CDR2 SMNVEV (reference sequence). This CDR3 has 13 residues. The CDR3 reads CASSRRSADEQYF. As DNA, the CDR3 is TGTGCCAGCAGTCGAAGGAGCGCGGACGAGCAGTACTTC.

In its sample, this clone was seen many times. Other DNA sequences in this specimen translate into the identical CDR3. J is TRBJ2-2 and V is TRBV6-4; 10 positions match TRBD1. CDR3 length: 15 residues. V lost 6 bases and J lost 3; bases outside the gene matches: 4. The germline CDR1 and CDR2 sequences are MRHNA and SNTAGT. The CDR3 DNA follows: TGTGCCAGCAGAGCCGGGACAGGGGACACCGGGGAGCTGTTTTTT. It codes for CASRAGTGDTGELFF.

This chain uses TRBV9 with TRBJ2-6; D not resolved. This CDR3 is 14 amino acids long. V lost 3 bases, J lost 4 bases, and 8 bases lay in between. The germline V gene encodes CDR1 SGDLS and CDR2 YYNGEE. The CDR3 coding sequence is TGTGCCAGCAGCGAGAGAGGAGGGGCCAACGTCCTGACTTTC. It is translated as CASSERGGANVLTF.

This sequence joins TRBV5-4 and TRBJ1-1; D remains unclear. The CDR3 has 14 amino acids. CDR1 is SGHNT and CDR2 is YYREEE in the germline V gene (reference sequence). Trimming stripped 2 bases from V and 3 bases from J, with 11 bases between. This CDR3 reads CASSLGGHYTEAFF. The CDR3 DNA is TGTGCCAGCAGCTTAGGAGGGCACTACACTGAAGCTTTCTTT.

The chain recombines TRBV28 with TRBJ2-3; D gene ambiguous. The length of the CDR3 is 12 residues. The V gene lost 3 bases and the J gene lost 11 bases, with 12 bases spanning the gap. Germline CDR1 reads MDHEN; CDR2 reads SYDVKM. For the CDR3, the DNA is TGTGCCAGCAGTTTTGCCCTGGGTGGGCAGTATTTT. The encoded protein is CASSFALGGQYF.